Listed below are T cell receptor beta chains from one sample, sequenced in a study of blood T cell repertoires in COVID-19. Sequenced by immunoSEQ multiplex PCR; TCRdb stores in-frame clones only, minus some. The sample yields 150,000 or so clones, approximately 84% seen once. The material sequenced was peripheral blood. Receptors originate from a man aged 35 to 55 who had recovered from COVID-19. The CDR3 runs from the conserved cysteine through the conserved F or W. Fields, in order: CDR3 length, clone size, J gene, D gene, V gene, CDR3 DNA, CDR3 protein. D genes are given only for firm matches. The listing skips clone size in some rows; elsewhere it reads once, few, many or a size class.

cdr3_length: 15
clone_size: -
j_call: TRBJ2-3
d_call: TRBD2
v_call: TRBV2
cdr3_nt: TGTGCCAGCAGGCGACTAGCGGGAGATCAAGATACGCAGTATTTT
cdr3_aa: CASRRLAGDQDTQYF

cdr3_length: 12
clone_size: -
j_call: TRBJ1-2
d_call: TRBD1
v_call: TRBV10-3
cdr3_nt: TGTGCCATTACCCAGGGGGACTATGGCTACACCTTC
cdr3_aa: CAITQGDYGYTF

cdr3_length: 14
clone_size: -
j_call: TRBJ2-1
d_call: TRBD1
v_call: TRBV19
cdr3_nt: TGTGCCAGTAGTACCAGGGACAGGGGTTTTGAGCAGTTCTTC
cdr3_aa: CASSTRDRGFEQFF

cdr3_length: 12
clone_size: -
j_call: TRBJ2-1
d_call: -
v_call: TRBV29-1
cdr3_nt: TGCAGCGTTGATGGAGGATACAATGAGCAGTTCTTC
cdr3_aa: CSVDGGYNEQFF

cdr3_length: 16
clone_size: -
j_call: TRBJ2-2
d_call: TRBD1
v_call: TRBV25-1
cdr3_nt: TGTGCCAGCAGTGAATACCGGGACAGCAACACCGGGGAGCTGTTTTTT
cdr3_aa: CASSEYRDSNTGELFF

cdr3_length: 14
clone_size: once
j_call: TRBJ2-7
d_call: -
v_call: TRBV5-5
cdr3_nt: TGTGCCAGCAGCTTGGGCGCGACAGCCAACGAGCAGTACTTC
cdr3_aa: CASSLGATANEQYF

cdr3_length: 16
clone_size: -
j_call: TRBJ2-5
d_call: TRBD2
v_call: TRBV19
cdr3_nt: TGTGCCAGTAGTAAAGGGAGGGGACCCATAGTAGAGACCCAGTACTTC
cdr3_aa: CASSKGRGPIVETQYF

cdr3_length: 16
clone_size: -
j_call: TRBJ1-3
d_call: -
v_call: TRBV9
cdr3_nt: TGTGCCAGCAGCGTAGGGGGGACACCTACAACGGACACCATATATTTT
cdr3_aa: CASSVGGTPTTDTIYF

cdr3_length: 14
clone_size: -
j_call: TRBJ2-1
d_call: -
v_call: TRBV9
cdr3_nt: TGTGCCAGCAGCTTATCCGGGACTTACAATGAGCAGTTCTTC
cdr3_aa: CASSLSGTYNEQFF

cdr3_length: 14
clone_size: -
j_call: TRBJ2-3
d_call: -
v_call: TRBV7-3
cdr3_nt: TGTGCCAGCAGCTCGAAGGCAGGGCGGGATACGCAGTATTTT
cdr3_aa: CASSSKAGRDTQYF

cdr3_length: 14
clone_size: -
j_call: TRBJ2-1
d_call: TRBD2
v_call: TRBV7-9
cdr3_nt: TGTGCCAGCAGCCCTCTAGCGGTGGGGGATGAGCAGTTCTTC
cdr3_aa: CASSPLAVGDEQFF

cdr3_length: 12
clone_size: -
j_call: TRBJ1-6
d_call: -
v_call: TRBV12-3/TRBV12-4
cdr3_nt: TGTGCCAGCAGTTTCCCGCGCTCACCCCTCCACTTT
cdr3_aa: CASSFPRSPLHF

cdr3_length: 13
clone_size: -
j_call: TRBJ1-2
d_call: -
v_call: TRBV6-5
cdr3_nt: TGTGCCAGCACCCCCAGCCGCGGAGGAGCCTACACCTTC
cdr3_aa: CASTPSRGGAYTF

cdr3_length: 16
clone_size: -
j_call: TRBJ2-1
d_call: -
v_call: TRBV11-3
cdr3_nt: TGTGCCAGCAGCTCGGAGGGGCAAGTGGTCTACAATGAGCAGTTCTTC
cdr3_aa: CASSSEGQVVYNEQFF

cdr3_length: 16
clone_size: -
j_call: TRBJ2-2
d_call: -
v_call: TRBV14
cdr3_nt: TGTGCCAGCAGCCATGGTTGGGGACTGAACACCGGGGAGCTGTTTTTT
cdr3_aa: CASSHGWGLNTGELFF

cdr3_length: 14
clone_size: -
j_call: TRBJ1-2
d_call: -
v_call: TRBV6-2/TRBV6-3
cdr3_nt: TGTGCCAGCAGTCCAACAGGGATTACCTATGGCTACACCTTC
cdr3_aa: CASSPTGITYGYTF

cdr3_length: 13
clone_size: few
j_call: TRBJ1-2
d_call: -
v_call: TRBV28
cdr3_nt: TGTGCCAGCAGCCAAAACAGCTTCTATGGCTACACCTTC
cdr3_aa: CASSQNSFYGYTF

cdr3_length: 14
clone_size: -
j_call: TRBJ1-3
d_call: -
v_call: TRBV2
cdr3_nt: TGTGCCAGCAACAGGGCCATCTCTGGAAACACCATATATTTT
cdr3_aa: CASNRAISGNTIYF

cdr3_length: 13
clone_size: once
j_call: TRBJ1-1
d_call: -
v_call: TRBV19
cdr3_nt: TGTGCCAGTAGTCCCCCGGGGAACACTGAAGCTTTCTTT
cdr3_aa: CASSPPGNTEAFF

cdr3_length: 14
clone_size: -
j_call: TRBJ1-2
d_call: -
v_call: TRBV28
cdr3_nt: TGTGCCAGCAGTTTCACAGGAGACTTCTATGGCTACACCTTC
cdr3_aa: CASSFTGDFYGYTF

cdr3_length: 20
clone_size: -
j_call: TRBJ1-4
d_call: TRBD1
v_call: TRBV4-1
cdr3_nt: TGCGCCAGCTATGCCTCTCTCCTCGGGACAGGACGTCCAACTAATGAAAAACTGTTTTTT
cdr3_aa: CASYASLLGTGRPTNEKLFF

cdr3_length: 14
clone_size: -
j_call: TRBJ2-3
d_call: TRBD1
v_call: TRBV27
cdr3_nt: TGTGCCAGCAAGGGACAGGGTTCCCCAGATACGCAGTATTTT
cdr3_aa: CASKGQGSPDTQYF

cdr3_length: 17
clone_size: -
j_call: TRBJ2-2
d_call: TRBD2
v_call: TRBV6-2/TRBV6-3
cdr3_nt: TGTGCCAGCAGTCGCTTCGGACTAGCGGAACAAGGCAGGGAGCTGTTTTTT
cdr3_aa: CASSRFGLAEQGRELFF

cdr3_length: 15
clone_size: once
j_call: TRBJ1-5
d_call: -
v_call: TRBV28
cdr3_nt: TGTGCCAGCAGCTTATCCTCCAGGGGAAATCAGCCCCAGCATTTT
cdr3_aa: CASSLSSRGNQPQHF

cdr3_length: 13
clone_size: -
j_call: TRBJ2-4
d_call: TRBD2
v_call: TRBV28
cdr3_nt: TGTGCCAGCAGTTTGGGACTAGAGTACATTCAGTACTTC
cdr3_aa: CASSLGLEYIQYF

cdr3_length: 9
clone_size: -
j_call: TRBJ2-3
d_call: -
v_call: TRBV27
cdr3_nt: TGTGCCAGCGGCATAACGCAGTATTTT
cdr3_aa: CASGITQYF

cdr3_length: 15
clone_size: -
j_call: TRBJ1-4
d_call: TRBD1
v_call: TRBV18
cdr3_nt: TGTGCCAGCTCACCCTCTCAGGGGGAGGATGAAAAACTGTTTTTT
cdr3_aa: CASSPSQGEDEKLFF

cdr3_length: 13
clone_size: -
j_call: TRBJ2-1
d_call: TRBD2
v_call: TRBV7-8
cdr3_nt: TGTGCCAGCAGCTTAGGACTAGCCAATGAGCAGTTCTTC
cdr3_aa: CASSLGLANEQFF

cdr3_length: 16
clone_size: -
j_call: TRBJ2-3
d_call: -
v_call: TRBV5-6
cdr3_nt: TGTGCCAGCAGCTCGGGGGTGGGGCTCGGGGAGGATACGCAGTATTTT
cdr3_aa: CASSSGVGLGEDTQYF

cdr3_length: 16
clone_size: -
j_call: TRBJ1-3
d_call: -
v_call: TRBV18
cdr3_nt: TGTGCCAGCTCCCGGGGGTCGGGGTCCTCTGGAAACACCATATATTTT
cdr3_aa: CASSRGSGSSGNTIYF

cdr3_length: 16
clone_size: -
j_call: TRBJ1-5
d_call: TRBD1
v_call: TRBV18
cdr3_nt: TGTGCCAGCTCACCCCGGGACAGGGTCGGCAATCAGCCCCAGCATTTT
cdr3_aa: CASSPRDRVGNQPQHF

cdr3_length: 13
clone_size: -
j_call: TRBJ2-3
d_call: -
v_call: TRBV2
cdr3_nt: TGTGCCAGCAGCGAGCTCCTAACAGATACGCAGTATTTT
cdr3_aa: CASSELLTDTQYF

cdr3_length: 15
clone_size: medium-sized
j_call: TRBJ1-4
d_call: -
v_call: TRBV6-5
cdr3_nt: TGTGCCAGCAGTCACCAGCGCACCTCCTTATCTGGGCTGTTTTTT
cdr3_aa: CASSHQRTSLSGLFF

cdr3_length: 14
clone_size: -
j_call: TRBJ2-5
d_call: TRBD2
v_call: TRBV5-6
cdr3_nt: TGTGCCAGCAGCGGTAGCGGGACCCAAGAGACCCAGTACTTC
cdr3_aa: CASSGSGTQETQYF

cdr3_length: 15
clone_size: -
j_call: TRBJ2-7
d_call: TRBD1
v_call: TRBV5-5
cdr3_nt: TGTGCCAGCAGCTTCCCCGGGACAGGGGGCTCCGAGCAGTACTTC
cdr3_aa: CASSFPGTGGSEQYF

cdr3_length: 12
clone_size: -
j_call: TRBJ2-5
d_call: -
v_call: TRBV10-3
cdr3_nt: TGTGCCATCGCTGGCTACCAAGAGACCCAGTACTTC
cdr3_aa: CAIAGYQETQYF

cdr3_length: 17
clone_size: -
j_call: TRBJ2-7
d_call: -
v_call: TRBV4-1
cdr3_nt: TGCGCCAGCAGCCAAGATTTTCGGGGAGCGGGCTCCTACGAGCAGTACTTC
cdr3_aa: CASSQDFRGAGSYEQYF

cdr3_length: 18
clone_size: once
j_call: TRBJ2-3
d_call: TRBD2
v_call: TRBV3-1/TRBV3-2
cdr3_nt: TGTGCCAGCAGCCAAGATTTGGCTAGCGGGGTTGGTCCAGATACGCAGTATTTT
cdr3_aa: CASSQDLASGVGPDTQYF

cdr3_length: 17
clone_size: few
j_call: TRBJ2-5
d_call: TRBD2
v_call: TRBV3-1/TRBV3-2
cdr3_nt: TGTGCCAGCAGTCTTACTAGCGGGGGGGGCGGTAGGGAGACCCAGTACTTC
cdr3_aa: CASSLTSGGGGRETQYF

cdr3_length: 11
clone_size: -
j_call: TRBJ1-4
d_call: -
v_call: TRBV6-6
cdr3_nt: TGTGCCACATACAGGGACGAAAAACTGTTTTTT
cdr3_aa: CATYRDEKLFF

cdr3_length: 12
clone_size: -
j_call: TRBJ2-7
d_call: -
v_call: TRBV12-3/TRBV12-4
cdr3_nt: TGTGCCAGCAGTTCCGTATACTACGAGCAGTACTTC
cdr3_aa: CASSSVYYEQYF

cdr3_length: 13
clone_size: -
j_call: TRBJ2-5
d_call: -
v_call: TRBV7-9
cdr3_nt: TGTGCCAGCAGCTCAGGGGCAGGGGAGACCCAGTACTTC
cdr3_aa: CASSSGAGETQYF

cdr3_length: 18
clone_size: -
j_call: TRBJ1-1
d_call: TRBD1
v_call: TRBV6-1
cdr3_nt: TGTGCCAGCAGTGATTCGAACAGGGGGCGTCCGGGAGGCACTGAAGCTTTCTTT
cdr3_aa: CASSDSNRGRPGGTEAFF

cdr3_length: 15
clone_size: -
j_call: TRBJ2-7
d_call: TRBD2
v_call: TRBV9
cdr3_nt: TGTGCCAGCAGCGTGGCAGCGGGGGCTTCCTACGAGCAGTACTTC
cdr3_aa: CASSVAAGASYEQYF

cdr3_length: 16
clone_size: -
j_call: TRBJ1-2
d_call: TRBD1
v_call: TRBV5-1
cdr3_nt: TGCGCCAGCAGCTCCCGGACGACAGGGGGCAACTATGGCTACACCTTC
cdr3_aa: CASSSRTTGGNYGYTF

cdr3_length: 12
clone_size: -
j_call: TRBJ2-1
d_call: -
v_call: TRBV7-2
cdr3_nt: TGTGCCAGCAGCTTAGGAGTTCATGAGCAGTTCTTC
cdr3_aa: CASSLGVHEQFF

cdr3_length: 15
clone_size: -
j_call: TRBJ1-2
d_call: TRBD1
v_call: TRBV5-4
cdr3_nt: TGTGCCAGCAGCCCCCTCGGGCAGGGGGTCTATGGCTACACCTTC
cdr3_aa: CASSPLGQGVYGYTF

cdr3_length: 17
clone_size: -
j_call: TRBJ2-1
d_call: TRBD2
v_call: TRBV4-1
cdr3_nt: TGCGCCAGCAGCCAAGATAGGGCTAGCGGGTCCTACAATGAGCAGTTCTTC
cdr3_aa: CASSQDRASGSYNEQFF

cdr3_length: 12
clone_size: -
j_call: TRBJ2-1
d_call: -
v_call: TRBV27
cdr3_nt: TGTGCCAGCAGTCAAACGGGATCTCATCAGTTCTTC
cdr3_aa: CASSQTGSHQFF

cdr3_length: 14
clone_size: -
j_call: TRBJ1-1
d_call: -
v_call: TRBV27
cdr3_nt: TGTGCCAGCAGTTTGTTTCGGGGAAACACTGAAGCTTTCTTT
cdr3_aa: CASSLFRGNTEAFF

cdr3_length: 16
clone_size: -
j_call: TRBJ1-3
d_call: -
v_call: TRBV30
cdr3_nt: TGTGCCTGGAGTGTACAAGGGGGGGCCTCTGGAAACACCATATATTTT
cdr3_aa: CAWSVQGGASGNTIYF

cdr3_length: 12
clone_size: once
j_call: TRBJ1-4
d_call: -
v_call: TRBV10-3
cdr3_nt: TGTGCCATCCGGGGGGCTAATGAAAAACTGTTTTTT
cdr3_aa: CAIRGANEKLFF

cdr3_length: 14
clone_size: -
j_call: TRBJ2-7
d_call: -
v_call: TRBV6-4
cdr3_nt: TGTGCCAACACCAAAACAGGGTTTCCCTACGAGCAGTACTTC
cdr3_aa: CANTKTGFPYEQYF

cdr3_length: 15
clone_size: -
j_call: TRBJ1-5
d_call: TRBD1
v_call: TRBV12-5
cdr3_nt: TGTGCTAGTGGAATTGACAGGGGCGGGTATCAGCCCCAGCATTTT
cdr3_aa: CASGIDRGGYQPQHF